This T cell receptor beta chain emerged from a study of metastatic and nonmetastatic thyroid tumors. Findings and caveats of the study: In blood and tumor, TCR beta diversity was reportedly significantly higher in malignant thyroid tumors than in benign nodules.

There are many counts of this clone. Its antigen is currently unknown. All patients were untreated before thyroid surgery. TCRdb redid the clone calls on the PCR reads using MiXCR. Here the sample spans some 20,000 clones, about 15% being singletons. Losses at the gene ends were 2 bases for V and 6 bases for J; bases not matched to a gene: 7. This CDR3 spans 16 amino acids. Per germline, CDR1 LNHDA and CDR2 SQIVND (reference sequence). The material sequenced was blood. V is TRBV19 and J is TRBJ2-3, with 11 nucleotides matching TRBD2. This clonotype was sampled from a female donor with papillary thyroid cancer or a benign thyroid nodule (not recorded which). Some clones in this sample may be carry-over from other donors' samples. The CDR3 region is CASSISVTSGSDTQYF. The CDR3 DNA follows: TGTGCCAGTAGTATAAGTGTCACTAGCGGGAGTGATACGCAGTATTTT.